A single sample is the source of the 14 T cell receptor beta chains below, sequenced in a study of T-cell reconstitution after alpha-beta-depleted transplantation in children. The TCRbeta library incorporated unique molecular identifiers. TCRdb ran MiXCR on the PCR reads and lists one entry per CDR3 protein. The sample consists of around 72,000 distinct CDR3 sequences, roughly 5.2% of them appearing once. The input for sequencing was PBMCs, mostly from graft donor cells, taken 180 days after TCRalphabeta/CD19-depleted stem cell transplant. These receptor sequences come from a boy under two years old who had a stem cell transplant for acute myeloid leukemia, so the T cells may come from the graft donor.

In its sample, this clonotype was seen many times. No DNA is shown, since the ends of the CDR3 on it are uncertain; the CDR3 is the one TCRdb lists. The chain's CDR3 is CASILDSVYNEQFF. The chain uses TRBV6-5 and TRBJ2-1; the table calls TRBD1, which could not be checked here. The CDR3 is 14 amino acids long, termini counted. Germline CDR1 and CDR2: MNHEY and SVGAGI.

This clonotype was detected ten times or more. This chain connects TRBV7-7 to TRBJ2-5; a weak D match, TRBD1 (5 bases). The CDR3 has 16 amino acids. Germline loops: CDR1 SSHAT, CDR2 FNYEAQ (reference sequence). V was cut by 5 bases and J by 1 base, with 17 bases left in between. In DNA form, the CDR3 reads TGTGCCAGCAGCCCAGGGCAGGGATGGGGCCAAGAGACCCAGTACTTC. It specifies CASSPGQGWGQETQYF.

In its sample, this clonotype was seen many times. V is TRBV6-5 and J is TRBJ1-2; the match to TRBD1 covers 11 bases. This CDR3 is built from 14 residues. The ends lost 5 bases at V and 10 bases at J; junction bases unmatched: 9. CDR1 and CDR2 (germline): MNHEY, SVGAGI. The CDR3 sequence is CASSTNRDRGYYTF. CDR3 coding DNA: TGTGCCAGCAGTACGAACCGGGACAGGGGGTACTACACCTTC.

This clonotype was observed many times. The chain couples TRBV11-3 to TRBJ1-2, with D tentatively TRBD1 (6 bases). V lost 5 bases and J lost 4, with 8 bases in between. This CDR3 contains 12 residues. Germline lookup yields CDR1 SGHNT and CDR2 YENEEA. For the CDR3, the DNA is TGTGCCAGCAGCCGGGACATCTATGGCTACACCTTC. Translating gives CASSRDIYGYTF.

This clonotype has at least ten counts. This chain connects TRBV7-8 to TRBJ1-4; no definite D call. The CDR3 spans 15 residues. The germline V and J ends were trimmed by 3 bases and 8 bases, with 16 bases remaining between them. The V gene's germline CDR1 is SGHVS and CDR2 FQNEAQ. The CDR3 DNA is TGTGCCAGCAGCTTTTCGGTTGGGGTGGGAGAAAAACTGTTTTTT. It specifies CASSFSVGVGEKLFF.

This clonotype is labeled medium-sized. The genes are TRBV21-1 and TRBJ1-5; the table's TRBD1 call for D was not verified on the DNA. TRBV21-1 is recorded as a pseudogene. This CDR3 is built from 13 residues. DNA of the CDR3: TGTGCCACCCACAGGGGGCCTAAGGAGCCCCAGCATTTT. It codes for CATHRGPKEPQHF.

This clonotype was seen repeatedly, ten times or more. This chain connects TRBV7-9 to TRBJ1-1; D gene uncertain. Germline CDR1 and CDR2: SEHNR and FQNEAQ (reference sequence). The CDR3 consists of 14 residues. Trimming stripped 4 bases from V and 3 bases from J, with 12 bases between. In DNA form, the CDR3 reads TGTGCCAGCAGCTCAAGCGGCCCGCACACTGAAGCTTTCTTT. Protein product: CASSSSGPHTEAFF.

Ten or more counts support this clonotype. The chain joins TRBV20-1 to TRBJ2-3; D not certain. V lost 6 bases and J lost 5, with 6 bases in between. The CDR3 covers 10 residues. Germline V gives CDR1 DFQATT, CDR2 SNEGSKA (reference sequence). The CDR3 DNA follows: TGCAGTGCACCGCTAGATACGCAGTATTTT. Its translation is CSAPLDTQYF.

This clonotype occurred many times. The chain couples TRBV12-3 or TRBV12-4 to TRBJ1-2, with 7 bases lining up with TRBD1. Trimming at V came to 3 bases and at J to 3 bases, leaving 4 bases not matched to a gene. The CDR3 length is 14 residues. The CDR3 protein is CASSFGGQDYGYTF. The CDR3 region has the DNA TGTGCCAGCAGTTTCGGCGGACAGGACTATGGCTACACCTTC.

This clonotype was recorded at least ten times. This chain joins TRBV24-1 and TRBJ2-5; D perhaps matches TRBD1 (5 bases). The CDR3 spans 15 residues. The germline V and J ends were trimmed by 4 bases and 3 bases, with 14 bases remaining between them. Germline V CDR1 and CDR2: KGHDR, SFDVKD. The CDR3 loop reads CATSDPRDPKETQYF. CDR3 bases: TGTGCCACCAGTGACCCCAGGGATCCCAAAGAGACCCAGTACTTC.

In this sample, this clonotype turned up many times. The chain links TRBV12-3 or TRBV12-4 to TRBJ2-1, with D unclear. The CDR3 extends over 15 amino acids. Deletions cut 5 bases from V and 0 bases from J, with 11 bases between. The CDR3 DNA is TGTGCCAGCAGTATCGACTCGAGCTCCTACAATGAGCAGTTCTTC. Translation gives CASSIDSSSYNEQFF.

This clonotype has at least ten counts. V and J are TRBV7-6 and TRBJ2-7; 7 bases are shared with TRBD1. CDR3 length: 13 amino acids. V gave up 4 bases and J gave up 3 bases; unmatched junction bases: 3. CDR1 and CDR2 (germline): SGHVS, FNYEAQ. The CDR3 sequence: CASSSGTVYEQYV. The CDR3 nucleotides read TGTGCCAGCAGCTCCGGGACAGTCTACGAGCAGTACGTC.

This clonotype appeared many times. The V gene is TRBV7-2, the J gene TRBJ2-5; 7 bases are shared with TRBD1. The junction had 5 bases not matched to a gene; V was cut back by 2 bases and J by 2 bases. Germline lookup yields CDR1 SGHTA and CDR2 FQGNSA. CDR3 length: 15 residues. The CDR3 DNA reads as TGTGCCAGCAGCTTAAACAGGGGCCTACAAGAGACCCAGTACTTC. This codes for CASSLNRGLQETQYF.

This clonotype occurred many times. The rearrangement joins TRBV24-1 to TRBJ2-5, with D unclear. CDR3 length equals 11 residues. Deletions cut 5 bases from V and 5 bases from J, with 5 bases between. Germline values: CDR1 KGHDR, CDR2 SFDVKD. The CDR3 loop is CATSGGETQYF. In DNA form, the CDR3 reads TGTGCCACCAGTGGTGGGGAGACCCAGTACTTC.